The source of this T cell receptor beta chain is a study of beta chain features in type 1 diabetes (dated by TCRdb to the late 2010s). Background on the whole study: Mean age, gender distribution, total cell number and subset yield did not differ between patients and healthy donors. Across all samples, roughly 110,000,000 sorted cells were examined, and cell number per subset correlated strongly with RNA yield. The study compared the TCRB repertoires of sorted circulating CD4+ T cell subsets in recently diagnosed type 1 diabetes patients with those in matched healthy donors. Whereas all 30 or so donors provided naive and central memory subsets, regulatory and stem cell-like memory subsets were isolated from just 8 patients and roughly eight healthy donors. Overall study outcomes, separate from this receptor: Type 1 diabetes patients showed a moderate but significant shortening of TCRB CDR3 length in all four CD4+ subsets. Because the HLA sub-analyses included only small numbers of individuals, any influence of HLA type on TCRB rearrangement was left unresolved. Fewer insertions and more nucleotide deletions at VDJ recombination sites were observed in patients with type 1 diabetes, implying thymic rearrangement abnormalities. Naive, central memory and regulatory TCRB repertoires appeared to be more similar among patients than among healthy donors. PCR may preferentially amplify shorter templates, but because patient and control samples were amplified and corrected together, any resulting skew would affect both groups equally. Sequencing cDNA rather than genomic DNA could over-represent highly expressing activated cells, although activation and CD3 levels did not differ between groups.

The entire isolated RNA was reverse transcribed using the High Capacity cDNA Reverse Transcription Kit, and thus expressed TCRB transcripts were sequenced. Survey-depth immunoSEQ sequencing was performed on stem cell-like memory T cell samples, with an average of about 1 million total reads per sample. Sorted cells were lysed in RLT buffer and RNA was extracted with DNase-treated RNeasy Micro or Mini kits, depending on cell number. Each cell subset was processed separately to prevent cross-contamination, with patient and healthy donor samples processed together. TCRB sequences were amplified from cDNA with the immunoSEQ multiplex PCR, producing 87-bp fragments spanning the CDR3 region. The amplicons were sequenced using the Illumina HiSeq platform. On the authors' methods: PCR bias was corrected computationally using synthetic template baselines, and reads within Hamming distance 2 were collapsed, with unmergeable singletons discarded. Reads were aligned against IMGT so that V, D and J genes, CDR3 length and insertions or deletions at six rearrangement sites could be assigned. Clonotype counts were normalized to sorted cell number within each subset before computing true diversity and Gini coefficients with the tcR R package. The overlap coefficient, calculated on TCRB nucleotide sequences, was used to quantify repertoire sharing. Not all clones reach the TCRdb copy of this immuneACCESS table, which keeps in-frame sequences only. Checked studies attribute under half of the gap to unresolved V genes and leave the rest unexplained. From that table come the V and J calls and clone size; the DNA was used to work out D and trimming. Here the sample has tens of thousands of clones; about 71% occur a single time. Clones ranked in the top ten supply roughly 1.1% of the sample.

Concerning this clone: It has no known antigen specificity. Base qualities are not at hand, and no much larger clone is one base apart.

From each donor, a single peripheral blood sample of 90 to 150 mL on average was drawn into heparinised tubes. Using a panel that included CD45RO, CCR7, CD25, CD127, CD95 and CD27, naive, central memory, regulatory and stem cell-like memory CD4+ T cells were sorted on a BD FACSAria II. All sorted populations exceeded 98% purity. PBMCs were isolated immediately by Lymphoprep density gradient centrifugation and stained directly without culture. So that batch effects would be minimized, each experiment stained and sorted samples in pairs, pairing one healthy donor with one patient. The sequence was collected from a middle-aged woman with type 1 diabetes. Sequences were obtained from stem cell memory CD4+ T cells from blood. Explained via the paper, the cell subset or site label denotes: stem cell-like memory CD4+ T cells.

The CDR3 protein: CASAHPTGTFF. The DNA sequence is as follows: TGTGCCAGCGCCCATCCCACAGGGACTTTCTTT. The sequence is built from TRBV11-2 and TRBJ1-1; the best D guess is TRBD1, with 6 bases matching. For CDR1 and CDR2, the germline V gene lists SGHAT and FQNNGV. The CDR3 has 11 amino acids, counting the end cysteine and phenylalanine. Kept here is only the CDR3 DNA, which spans 33 bases and is read in frame from base 1. V was cut back by 8 bases and J by 12 bases, leaving a gap of 16 bases between them. Extended through the reference TRBV11-2 and TRBJ1-1 proteins, this CDR3 yields the full variable domain: EAGVAQSPRYKIIEKRQSVAFWCNPISGHATLYWYQQILGQGPKLLIQFQNNGVVDDSQLPKDRFSAERLKGVDSTLKIQPAKLEDSAVYLCASAHPTGTFFGQGTRLTVV.